Shown below are 16 T cell receptor beta chains from a single sample sequenced in a study of blood T cell repertoires in COVID-19. Sequencing used immunoSEQ multiplex PCR; TCRdb keeps in-frame clones, though not all of them. The sample shows over 90,000 clones, roughly 80% of them seen only once. Specimen: peripheral blood. The receptors stem from an elderly man with active or convalescent COVID-19.

The CDR3 bases are TGCGCCAGCAGCTTGTTGAGGGCGGCTAATGAAAAACTGTTTTTT. Translated: CASSLLRAANEKLFF. The chain carries TRBV5-1 and TRBJ1-4; D call uncertain. V lost 1 base to trimming and J lost 3 bases, with 10 bases between them. Looked up from germline, CDR1 is SGHRS and CDR2 is YFSETQ. The CDR3 is made up of 15 amino acids.

The J gene is TRBJ1-1, the V gene TRBV20-1, with unresolved D. Germline CDR1 reads DFQATT; CDR2 reads SNEGSKA (reference sequence). Trimming removed 3 bases at V and 8 bases at J, with 10 bases between. This CDR3 comprises 11 residues. The CDR3 loop is CSARDWEEAFF. The CDR3 DNA reads as TGCAGTGCTAGGGACTGGGAGGAAGCTTTCTTT.

DNA for the CDR3: TGCGCCAGCAGCTTGGAGGGACAGGCTAATGAAAAACTGTTTTTT. It specifies CASSLEGQANEKLFF. This sequence joins TRBV5-1 and TRBJ1-4; TRBD1 matches 8 bases. The CDR3 has 15 residues. CDR1 is SGHRS and CDR2 is YFSETQ in the germline V gene. V dropped 0 bases and J dropped 3; count of bases not matched to a gene: 1.

V gene TRBV19 combines with J gene TRBJ1-2, with 7 nucleotides matching TRBD1. The length of the CDR3 is 13 residues. The junction had 3 bases not matched to a gene; V was cut back by 6 bases and J by 2 bases. Per germline, CDR1 LNHDA and CDR2 SQIVND (reference sequence). The CDR3 DNA is TGTGCCAGTAGGAAGACAGGGAACTATGGCTACACCTTC. Its protein is CASRKTGNYGYTF.

The rearrangement links TRBV7-8 to TRBJ1-1; D may be TRBD1 (5 bases). There are 13 residues in the CDR3. Trimming shortened V by 4 bases and J by 5 bases, and 11 bases separated the two germline ends. Germline lookup yields CDR1 SGHVS and CDR2 FQNEAQ. The DNA of the CDR3 is TGTGCCAGCAGCTCAGACCAGGGAACTGAAGCTTTCTTT. Translation: CASSSDQGTEAFF.

V is TRBV4-1 and J is TRBJ2-4, with 9 bases lining up with TRBD1. The germline V gene encodes CDR1 MGHRA and CDR2 YSYEKL. The CDR3 runs to 15 residues. V lost 2 bases and J lost 10; bases outside the gene matches: 9. DNA of the CDR3: TGCGCCAGCAGCCAACAGTCAACCGGACAGGGGATTCAGTACTTC. This gives the protein CASSQQSTGQGIQYF.

The V and J genes are TRBV15 and TRBJ1-1, with D perhaps TRBD1 (5 bases). There are 15 residues in the CDR3. The V end was cut by 3 bases, the J end by 1 base, with 12 bases between. Germline V CDR1 and CDR2: LNHNV, YYDKDF (reference sequence). The DNA of the CDR3 is TGTGCCACCAGCAGGGCCGACAGAGGGAACACTGAAGCTTTCTTT. Translated: CATSRADRGNTEAFF.

The chain carries TRBV5-6 and TRBJ2-4; the match to TRBD1 covers 11 bases. The CDR3 loop spans 14 amino acids. The germline gives CDR1 SGHDT, CDR2 YYEEEE. J lost 6 bases, V lost 4 bases, and 3 bases had no gene match. CDR3 amino acids: CASSRDRGGNIQYF. In DNA form, the CDR3 reads TGTGCCAGCAGCCGGGACAGGGGGGGAAACATTCAGTACTTC. The full variable domain, with the rest looked up from reference TRBV5-6 and TRBJ2-4, is DAGVTQSPTHLIKTRGQQVTLRCSPKSGHDTVSWYQQALGQGPQFIFQYYEEEERQRGNFPDRFSGHQFPNYSSELNVNALLLGDSALYLCASSRDRGGNIQYFGAGTRLSVL.

This chain joins TRBV19 and TRBJ2-5; D possibly corresponds to TRBD1 (6 bases). Trimming took 6 bases from V and 4 from J, leaving 18 bases between them. This CDR3 has 15 amino acids. Germline loops: CDR1 LNHDA, CDR2 SQIVND (reference sequence). CDR3 residues: CASRAAQGFGETQYF. The CDR3 DNA reads TGTGCCAGTAGAGCGGCACAGGGTTTTGGAGAGACCCAGTACTTC. Variable domain in full (rest from reference TRBV19 and TRBJ2-5): DGGITQSPKYLFRKEGQNVTLSCEQNLNHDAMYWYRQDPGQGLRLIYYSQIVNDFQKGDIAEGYSVSREKKESFPLTVTSAQKNPTAFYLCASRAAQGFGETQYFGPGTRLLVL.

As concerns this clone: The sample holds other DNA sequences that translate to the same CDR3. J is TRBJ1-5 and V is TRBV24-1; D unclear. This CDR3 is built from 13 residues. Germline CDR1 reads KGHDR; CDR2 reads SFDVKD. The V and J ends lost 4 bases and 7 bases respectively, with 10 bases between them. The CDR3 sequence: CATSDRGDQPQHF. The CDR3 DNA reads TGTGCCACCAGTGACCGCGGAGACCAGCCCCAGCATTTT.

The rearrangement joins TRBV15 to TRBJ1-5; 9 nucleotides agree with TRBD1. Per the germline V gene, CDR1 is LNHNV and CDR2 is YYDKDF (reference sequence). CDR3 length: 15 residues. J was trimmed by 5 bases and V by 3 bases; bases with no gene match: 5. As DNA, the CDR3 is TGTGCCACCAGCAGGGTGGGACAGGGAGATCAGCCCCAGCATTTT. It is translated as CATSRVGQGDQPQHF.

The chain uses TRBV5-3 and TRBJ1-1; 7 nucleotides match TRBD1. TRBV5-3 is labeled an ORF, and its function is uncertain. The CDR3 is 15 amino acids. V lost 4 bases to trimming and J lost 1 base; unmatched junction nucleotides: 7. CDR3 region: CARSPWGDRNTEAFF. Here the CDR3 DNA reads TGTGCCAGAAGCCCCTGGGGGGACAGGAACACTGAAGCTTTCTTT.

The table lists this clone with a count of one. V gene TRBV2 combines with J gene TRBJ2-5, with D perhaps matching TRBD1 (5 bases). Deletions cut 4 bases from V and 3 bases from J, with 9 bases between. The CDR3 loop spans 13 amino acids. Germline CDR1 is SNHLY and CDR2 is FYNNEI. CDR3 coding DNA: TGTGCCAGCAGTGCTCACAGGAAAGAGACCCAGTACTTC. Amino acid sequence: CASSAHRKETQYF.

This chain joins TRBV7-2 and TRBJ2-7; 9 nucleotides align to TRBD2. V was pared by 2 bases and J by 5 bases, with 16 bases of the junction left unmatched. Per germline, CDR1 SGHTA and CDR2 FQGNSA. The CDR3 is 18 amino acids. For the CDR3, the DNA is TGTGCCAGCAGCTTATTAGGGCTAGCGGGGACTCCGGACGACGAGCAGTACTTC. Amino acid sequence: CASSLLGLAGTPDDEQYF.

The chain uses TRBV6-5 and TRBJ2-3; 8 bases are a match to TRBD2. In germline, CDR1 is MNHEY, CDR2 SVGAGI. The CDR3 is made up of 14 amino acids. Trimming took 9 bases from V and 2 from J; bases not matched to a gene: 7. The CDR3 loop is CASSLRGVTDTQYF. The CDR3 DNA is TGTGCCAGTTCCCTGCGGGGGGTCACAGATACGCAGTATTTT.

The chain has TRBV6-5 and TRBJ1-2; 7 nucleotides agree with TRBD1. The trim removed 5 bases at V and 8 bases at J, leaving 5 bases unmatched. Germline V CDR1 and CDR2: MNHEY, SVGAGI. The CDR3 consists of 12 residues. The DNA for the CDR3 is TGTGCCAGCAGTCTGGACAGGATCGGCTACACCTTC. It encodes CASSLDRIGYTF.